These 29 T cell receptor beta chains came from one sample sequenced in a study of technical replicates of blood from a few donors. TCRdb's copy holds only in-frame clones and misses some; the assay was immunoSEQ multiplex PCR. The sample lists around 72,000 clones, roughly 92% occurring once. The sample comprised T cells isolated from PBMCs. These receptors all stem from a human donor in good health.

The rearrangement links TRBV18 to TRBJ2-2, with 7 bases that match TRBD1. V trimming: 2 bases; J trimming: 1 base; junction bases outside the gene matches: 1. Per the germline V gene, CDR1 is KGHSH and CDR2 is LQKENI. The CDR3 spans 15 residues. The CDR3 DNA is TGTGCCAGCTCACCATGGACAGGGAACACCGGGGAGCTGTTTTTT. Translating gives CASSPWTGNTGELFF.

The chain links TRBV5-6 to TRBJ1-2; no clear D gene. With 4 bases removed from V and 5 bases from J, the gap between germline ends came to 12 bases. The CDR3 extends over 13 amino acids. Looked up from germline, CDR1 is SGHDT and CDR2 is YYEEEE. This CDR3 reads CASSMRLRYGYTF. The CDR3 DNA is TGTGCCAGCAGCATGAGACTCCGATATGGCTACACCTTC.

The gene calls are TRBV29-1 and TRBJ2-2; 9 bases line up with TRBD1. This CDR3 has 14 residues. Germline V gene lookup returns CDR1 SQVTM and CDR2 ANQGSEA. Trimming cost V 6 bases and J 4 bases; bases outside gene matches: 6. This CDR3 reads CSVATGGTTGELFF. The CDR3 nucleotides are TGCAGCGTCGCCACAGGGGGCACCACCGGGGAGCTGTTTTTT.

The chain couples TRBV30 to TRBJ2-3; 8 bases are shared with TRBD2. Germline V gene data show CDR1 as GTSNPN and CDR2 as SVGIG (reference sequence). V trimming: 2 bases; J trimming: 4 bases; junction bases outside the gene matches: 8. The CDR3 runs to 15 residues. The CDR3 region has the DNA TGTGCCTGGAGTCCGCGTAGCGGGATCGCAGATACGCAGTATTTT. This codes for CAWSPRSGIADTQYF.

V gene TRBV2 combines with J gene TRBJ2-1, with D perhaps TRBD1 (5 bases). The CDR3 is made up of 15 amino acids. Germline V gives CDR1 SNHLY, CDR2 FYNNEI. V lost 7 bases and J 8 bases, leaving 21 bases between the germline ends. The DNA of the CDR3 is TGTGCCAGCATGCTCAGGGTTGTCTCAAATGATGAGCAGTTCTTC. Protein: CASMLRVVSNDEQFF.

The chain uses TRBV5-1 and TRBJ1-1, with D maybe TRBD1 (5 bases). CDR3 length: 13 amino acids. The V gene's germline CDR1 is SGHRS and CDR2 YFSETQ. The V end lost 0 bases, the J end lost 12 bases, and 15 bases lay between the germline ends. CDR3 nucleotides: TGCGCCAGCAGCTTGGCAGGGCTCGGAACTTCTTTCTTT. Protein: CASSLAGLGTSFF.

This chain connects TRBV27 to TRBJ2-2, with TRBD2 matching over 10 bases. The germline gives CDR1 MNHEY, CDR2 SMNVEV (reference sequence). The CDR3 covers 15 residues. V shed 6 bases, J shed 4 bases, and the junction held 5 bases outside the gene matches. CDR3 protein: CASSFSGRPTGELFF. The CDR3 DNA is TGTGCCAGCAGCTTTAGCGGGAGGCCCACCGGGGAGCTGTTTTTT.

The chain employs TRBV27 and TRBJ2-1; TRBD2 might be the D (5 bases). Trimming removed 6 bases at V and 0 bases at J, with 15 bases between. This CDR3 has 16 residues. Looked up from germline, CDR1 is MNHEY and CDR2 is SMNVEV (reference sequence). The CDR3 DNA sequence: TGTGCCAGCAGAATCACGGGCGGGTTCTCCTACAATGAGCAGTTCTTC. It specifies CASRITGGFSYNEQFF.

The chain joins TRBV15 to TRBJ2-5; D is possibly TRBD2 (6 bases). The CDR3 extends over 11 amino acids. Trimming removed 6 bases from V and 7 bases from J, with 9 bases in between. The V gene's germline CDR1 is LNHNV and CDR2 YYDKDF (reference sequence). As DNA, the CDR3 is TGTGCCACCAGTCAGGGAGGGACCCAGTACTTC. Translation gives CATSQGGTQYF. Full variable domain (remainder filled in from reference TRBV15 and TRBJ2-5): DAMVIQNPRYQVTQFGKPVTLSCSQTLNHNVMYWYQQKSSQAPKLLFHYYDKDFNNEADTPDNFQSRRPNTSFCFLDIRSPGLGDTAMYLCATSQGGTQYFGPGTRLLVL.

The chain combines TRBV19 with TRBJ1-2; D may be TRBD1 (6 bases). The CDR3 totals 13 residues. V was shortened by 10 bases and J by 3 bases, with 15 bases between the two germline ends. Germline assignment: CDR1 LNHDA and CDR2 SQIVND (reference sequence). Here the CDR3 DNA reads TGTGCCACAAACCGACAGGCGGACTATGGCTACACCTTC. It encodes CATNRQADYGYTF.

The chain links TRBV7-9 to TRBJ1-1, with 7 bases matching TRBD1. V trimming: 4 bases; J trimming: 6 bases; junction bases outside the gene matches: 8. The CDR3 length is 14 residues. Per germline, CDR1 SEHNR and CDR2 FQNEAQ (reference sequence). CDR3: CASSYRQGWPEAFF. CDR3 DNA sequence: TGTGCCAGCAGCTACCGACAGGGTTGGCCTGAAGCTTTCTTT.

This clone was recorded once. This sequence joins TRBV19 and TRBJ1-3; D unclear. The CDR3 is made up of 12 amino acids. The V gene lost 7 bases and the J gene lost 0 bases, with 4 bases spanning the gap. The germline V gene has CDR1 LNHDA and CDR2 SQIVND (reference sequence). CDR3 residues: CASISSGNTIYF. The CDR3 DNA follows: TGTGCCAGTATCAGCTCTGGAAACACCATATATTTT.

This clone was recorded a few times. The chain uses TRBV6-6 and TRBJ2-5, with TRBD1 identical over 8 bases. Germline lookup yields CDR1 MNHNY and CDR2 SVGAGI (reference sequence). The CDR3 sequence is 14 residues long. The V and J ends lost 6 bases and 1 base, in that order; junction bases with no gene match: 4. The CDR3 region is CASSYGQGQETQYF. CDR3 in DNA: TGTGCCAGCAGCTATGGACAGGGCCAAGAGACCCAGTACTTC.

V is TRBV9 and J is TRBJ2-3, with 11 bases matching TRBD2. Per the germline V gene, CDR1 is SGDLS and CDR2 is YYNGEE. J gave up 0 bases and V 3 bases, and 3 bases lay outside the gene matches. This CDR3 is built from 16 residues. DNA of the CDR3: TGTGCCAGCAGCGATAGGACTAGCGGGAGCACAGATACGCAGTATTTT. This codes for CASSDRTSGSTDTQYF. Together with reference TRBV9 and TRBJ2-3, the CDR3 gives the full variable domain: DSGVTQTPKHLITATGQRVTLRCSPRSGDLSVYWYQQSLDQGLQFLIQYYNGEERAKGNILERFSAQQFPDLHSELNLSSLELGDSALYFCASSDRTSGSTDTQYFGPGTRLTVL.

This rearrangement joins TRBV7-3 to TRBJ2-7; no firm D call. Trimming cost V 5 bases and J 0 bases, with 11 bases left between them. The CDR3 is 14 residues long. Per germline, CDR1 SGHTA and CDR2 FQGTGA. The DNA for the CDR3 is TGTGCCAGCAGCCCCTCGGCGGACTCCTACGAGCAGTACTTC. Translation gives CASSPSADSYEQYF.

J is TRBJ2-1 and V is TRBV6-1; D unresolved. Germline V gene data show CDR1 as MNHNS and CDR2 as SASEGT. The V end was cut by 6 bases, the J end by 6 bases, with 15 bases between. This CDR3 has 14 amino acids. CDR3 DNA: TGTGCCAGCAGCCCCTATGACGCGGCCAATGAGCAGTTCTTC. Translating gives CASSPYDAANEQFF.

V is TRBV30 and J is TRBJ2-5; a possible D gene is TRBD1 (5 bases). Germline V gene lookup returns CDR1 GTSNPN and CDR2 SVGIG (reference sequence). This CDR3 has 13 residues. Trimming stripped 3 bases from V and 5 bases from J, with 13 bases between. The CDR3: CAWRSGFLETQYF. The DNA for the CDR3 is TGTGCCTGGAGATCAGGGTTTCTCGAGACCCAGTACTTC.

V and J are TRBV28 and TRBJ2-7, with 12 bases aligning to TRBD2. This CDR3 has 16 amino acids. Germline assignment: CDR1 MDHEN and CDR2 SYDVKM. After removal of 6 bases from V and 4 bases from J, the junction contained 10 bases not matched to a gene. The CDR3 is CASSESSGRAKYEQYF. The CDR3, as DNA: TGTGCCAGCAGCGAATCTAGCGGGAGGGCAAAGTACGAGCAGTACTTC.

The chain is built from TRBV2 and TRBJ1-1; 9 bases map to TRBD1. The CDR3 contains 14 residues. Trimming at V came to 5 bases and at J to 6 bases, leaving 7 bases not matched to a gene. Looked up from germline, CDR1 is SNHLY and CDR2 is FYNNEI. This chain's CDR3 is CASSLQGAFSEAFF. CDR3 coding DNA: TGTGCCAGCAGTTTACAGGGGGCATTCTCTGAAGCTTTCTTT.

The V gene is TRBV11-3, the J gene TRBJ2-1; 7 nucleotides line up with TRBD1. This CDR3 contains 15 residues. Germline CDR1 and CDR2: SGHNT and YENEEA. Trimming removed 6 bases from V and 7 bases from J; junction bases left unmatched: 12. The CDR3 is CASSFDRELRNEQFF. The CDR3 DNA is TGTGCCAGCAGTTTCGACAGGGAGCTTAGAAATGAGCAGTTCTTC.

This rearrangement joins TRBV27 to TRBJ1-1, with a possible D match to TRBD1 (5 bases). There are 16 residues in the CDR3. The germline V gene encodes CDR1 MNHEY and CDR2 SMNVEV (reference sequence). Trimming pared 4 bases from V and 1 base from J, leaving 16 bases between. DNA for the CDR3: TGTGCCAGCAGTTCGGTAATCGTGGGGCAGAACACTGAAGCTTTCTTT. Its translation: CASSSVIVGQNTEAFF.

V usage is TRBV6-6 and J usage is TRBJ2-5, with TRBD1 identical over 7 bases. CDR1 and CDR2 (germline): MNHNY, SVGAGI (reference sequence). Germline trimming cut 6 bases from V and 5 bases from J; bases unmatched to any gene: 9. The CDR3 consists of 14 residues. The CDR3: CASSRQGETETQYF. The DNA of the CDR3 is TGTGCCAGCAGCCGACAGGGAGAGACCGAGACCCAGTACTTC.

The chain joins TRBV19 to TRBJ1-5; TRBD1 agrees at 7 bases. V lost 4 bases, J lost 6 bases, and 3 bases stayed unmatched. Germline V gene lookup returns CDR1 LNHDA and CDR2 SQIVND (reference sequence). This CDR3 spans 13 amino acids. The CDR3 DNA sequence: TGTGCCAGTAGTAGTGCAGGGGGTCAGCCCCAGCATTTT. Translated: CASSSAGGQPQHF.

The rearrangement links TRBV28 to TRBJ2-2; 8 positions agree with TRBD2. CDR1 is MDHEN, CDR2 SYDVKM, per germline. The CDR3 loop spans 15 amino acids. After removal of 8 bases from V and 5 bases from J, the junction contained 10 bases not matched to a gene. The CDR3 sequence: CASLPRGAQTGELFF. The CDR3 DNA reads TGTGCCAGCCTCCCGCGGGGGGCGCAAACCGGGGAGCTGTTTTTT.

This chain uses TRBV14 with TRBJ2-1; 7 bases align to TRBD2. Germline assignment: CDR1 SGHDN and CDR2 FVKESK. There are 15 residues in the CDR3. V shed 4 bases, J shed 1 base, and the junction held 4 bases outside the gene matches. The CDR3, as DNA: TGTGCCAGCAGCCGGGACTACCGATCCTACAATGAGCAGTTCTTC. It yields the protein CASSRDYRSYNEQFF.

The rearrangement joins TRBV2 to TRBJ2-7; 13 bases align to TRBD2. V shed 4 bases, J shed 0 bases, and the junction held 6 bases outside the gene matches. This CDR3 comprises 17 residues. Germline-derived CDR1 and CDR2 are SNHLY and FYNNEI. The CDR3 region is CASSGTSGGYSSYEQYF. Written as DNA, the CDR3 is TGTGCCAGCAGTGGGACTAGCGGGGGATATAGCTCCTACGAGCAGTACTTC.

This rearrangement joins TRBV27 to TRBJ2-4, with 9 positions matching TRBD1. The V segment lost 9 bases and the J segment 3 bases; nucleotides outside the gene matches: 6. The CDR3 consists of 14 residues. Germline V CDR1 and CDR2: MNHEY, SMNVEV (reference sequence). The CDR3 DNA reads as TGTGCCAGTCGGACAGGGGATGGCAAAAACATTCAGTACTTC. Translating it yields CASRTGDGKNIQYF.

The chain recombines TRBV6-4 with TRBJ2-2; weak D call: TRBD1 (6 bases). Germline values: CDR1 MRHNA, CDR2 SNTAGT. This CDR3 contains 14 residues. V dropped 5 bases and J dropped 4 bases, with 11 bases sitting between them. CDR3 amino acids: CASSKGESTGELFF. The CDR3 region has the DNA TGTGCCAGCAGTAAGGGGGAGTCCACCGGGGAGCTGTTTTTT.

V and J are TRBV7-9 and TRBJ2-7; 11 bases are a match to TRBD1. The J segment lost 0 bases and the V segment lost 2 bases, leaving 3 bases of the junction unmatched. This CDR3 is built from 16 residues. Germline CDR1 is SEHNR and CDR2 is FQNEAQ (reference sequence). CDR3 sequence (DNA): TGTGCCAGCAGCTTAACCGGGACAGGGGGCTCCTACGAGCAGTACTTC. Translated: CASSLTGTGGSYEQYF. Full variable domain (outside the CDR3, taken from reference TRBV7-9 and TRBJ2-7): DTGVSQNPRHKITKRGQNVTFRCDPISEHNRLYWYRQTLGQGPEFLTYFQNEAQLEKSRLLSDRFSAERPKGSFSTLEIQRTEQGDSAMYLCASSLTGTGGSYEQYFGPGTRLTVT.